This T cell receptor (beta chain) was identified in a study of blood T cell repertoires in COVID-19. This CDR3 is 13 amino acids long. V lost 6 bases to trimming and J lost 5 bases, with 11 bases between them. Per germline, CDR1 SGHRS and CDR2 YFSETQ. The table came from immunoSEQ multiplex PCR; TCRdb's copy has only in-frame clones and leaves some out. The repertoire holds some 120,000 clones, with around 85% as singletons. This sequence joins TRBV5-1 and TRBJ2-2; a weak D match, TRBD1 (6 bases). This TCR derives from a man between 60 and 75 years old with acute or convalescent COVID-19. Source material: peripheral blood. CDR3 sequence (DNA): TGCGCCAGCAAGGAAGGGGGTACCGGGGAGCTGTTTTTT. It encodes CASKEGGTGELFF.